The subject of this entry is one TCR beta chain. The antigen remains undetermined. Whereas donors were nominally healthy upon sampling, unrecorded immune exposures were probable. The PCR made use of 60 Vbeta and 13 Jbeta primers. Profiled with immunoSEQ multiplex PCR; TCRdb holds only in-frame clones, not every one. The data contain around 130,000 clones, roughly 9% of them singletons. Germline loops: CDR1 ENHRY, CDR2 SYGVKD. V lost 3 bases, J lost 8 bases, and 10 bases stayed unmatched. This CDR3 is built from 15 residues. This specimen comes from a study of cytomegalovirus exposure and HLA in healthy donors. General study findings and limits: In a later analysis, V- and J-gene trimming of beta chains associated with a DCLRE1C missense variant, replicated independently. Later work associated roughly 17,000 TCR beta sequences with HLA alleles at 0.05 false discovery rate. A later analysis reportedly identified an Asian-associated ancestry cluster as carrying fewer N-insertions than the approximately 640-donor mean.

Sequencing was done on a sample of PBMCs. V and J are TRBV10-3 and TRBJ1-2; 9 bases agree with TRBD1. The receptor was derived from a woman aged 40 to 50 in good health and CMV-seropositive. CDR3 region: CAISDQDRGFRGYTF. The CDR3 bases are TGTGCCATCAGTGACCAGGACAGGGGATTCCGCGGCTACACCTTC.